The entry that follows covers one T cell receptor (beta chain) sequence. This sample stems from a study of control samples from healthy donors and cancer patients. TCRdb keeps only in-frame clones here, not all; method: immunoSEQ multiplex PCR. There are around 100,000 clones in the sample; roughly 84% occur only once, and approximately 20% lies in the top ten. This clonotype was obtained from a woman aged 45-59 years in good health. The sequenced sample consisted of blood.

The CDR3 reads CASSQTARSETQYF. The CDR3 nucleotides are TGCGCCAGCAGCCAAACCGCCCGGTCAGAGACCCAGTACTTC. The genes are TRBV4-3 and TRBJ2-5; the D is unclear. Germline V gene data show CDR1 as LGHNA and CDR2 as YSLEER. The CDR3 is 14 residues long. V lost 2 bases and J lost 4, with 11 bases in between.